This TCR beta chain was captured in a study of blood T cell repertoires in COVID-19 (dated by TCRdb to 2020 to 2022). With respect to the entire study: Samples from collaborators originated in the United States, Italy and Spain and spanned both the acute and convalescent phases of COVID-19. The dataset comprised deeply sampled blood TCRbeta repertoires from subjects exposed to, actively infected with, or recovered from COVID-19. A de-identified subject ID, COVID-19 status, age in years and sex were almost always included in the sample metadata. Where available, HLA class I and class II types were taken from metadata supplied by the sample provider and were not determined by assay-based typing. The material from the prospective study consisted of cDNA or gDNA derived from T cells, B-cell-depleted T cells, or PBMCs. The samples were drawn from the first 160 participants of the ongoing ImmuneRACE study and from some 1,300 subjects provided by 6 global collaborators. The repertoires were released in a freely available public database intended as a resource for research on the immune response to SARS-CoV-2. What the authors observed across the whole study: How much clinical and demographic metadata was included differed by source and by participant, and the metadata was provided uncurated.

Participants in the prospective study were aged about 18 to 89 years, lived in 20 to 25 United States geographic areas, and enrolled through a virtual design. To assign participants to cohorts, the prospective study relied on clinical history that participants themselves reported in a screening survey and a study questionnaire. Recovered participants in ImmuneRACE Cohort 3 were defined by two consecutive negative NP/OP PCR tests, clearance by a healthcare professional, or resolution of symptoms. Mobile phlebotomists in the prospective study collected whole blood, serum and a nasopharyngeal or oropharyngeal swab from every participant. Additional blood draws and questionnaires over a roughly two-month period could optionally be provided by prospective study participants. Blood samples from the prospective study were shipped frozen or at room temperature prior to DNA extraction. As regards this clone: Its target antigen remains unknown. Per-nucleotide qualities are absent, and no much larger clonotype sits a single base away.

TCRbeta CDR3 regions were amplified from genomic DNA using the immunoSEQ Assay, a bias-controlled multiplex PCR. Regarding the original processing steps: Within the assay, amplification of reference gene primers was used to estimate how many nucleated cells each sample contained. To quantify the absolute abundance of each unique TCRbeta CDR3 rearrangement, sequence reads were collapsed and filtered. For each sample, productive Simpson clonality was calculated by taking the square root of Simpson's diversity index across productive rearrangements. Entries here come from immuneACCESS through TCRdb and include only in-frame sequences with V and J called. Some clones fail to appear in such tables; in the studies checked, an unresolved V gene covers under half of the shortfall, and the cause of the remainder is unknown. V, J and clone size derive from that table, while D and trimming were established from the DNA sequence. Recorded for this sample are roughly 370,000 clones; just under 90% of them occurred a single time. 10% of the sample is taken by the ten largest.

Germline trimming amounts to 2 bases on V and 8 bases on J, with 6 as the count of junction bases outside the gene matches. CDR3 length: 14 amino acids, cysteine to phenylalanine. The CDR3 DNA has 42 bases and is translated from base 1. Looking up the germline V gene yields CDR1 MNHNS and CDR2 SASEGT. The receptor was derived from a woman between 45 and 65 years old who had recovered from COVID-19. The chain was built from TRBV6-1 and TRBJ1-2, with 9 middle bases fitting TRBD1. Sequenced sample: PBMCs or T cells enriched from blood (not recorded which). In nucleotide form, the sequence is TGTGCCAGCAGTGAAAGGGGGACAGGGCAGGGCTACACCTTC. It translates to CASSERGTGQGYTF.